The 8 T cell receptor beta chains below were found in one sample sequenced in a study of CD8 T cells in ankylosing spondylitis (TCRdb year 2017). Libraries were made using 5' RACE. TCRdb shows the sequencer as Illumina HiSeq 2500. The public reads were reanalyzed by TCRdb: fastp trimming at Q25, MiXCR alignment, in-frame beta chains only. For every CDR3 protein sequence, its rows merge into one entry that carries the most common genes and DNA. This sample has about 340,000 distinct CDR3 sequences in its table, and roughly 14% of those were observed once. Of the sample, approximately 0.99% falls within the top ten clones. The sequencing sample was made of blood, either unsorted or a sorted T cell fraction (not recorded which). These TCRs come from a male donor with ankylosing spondylitis or in good health (not recorded which).

V usage is TRBV10-3 and J usage is TRBJ2-7; the match to TRBD1 covers 8 bases. Trimming at V came to 4 bases and at J to 3 bases, leaving 2 bases not matched to a gene. This CDR3 contains 13 residues. CDR1 ENHRY and CDR2 SYGVKD come from the germline V gene. CDR3 sequence: CAISGDRSYEQYF. CDR3 bases: TGTGCCATCAGTGGGGACAGGAGCTACGAGCAGTACTTC.

This rearrangement joins TRBV12-3 or TRBV12-4 to TRBJ2-1; D might be TRBD1 (5 bases). There are 15 residues in the CDR3. V was pared by 6 bases and J by 1 base, with 13 bases between. DNA for the CDR3: TGTGCCAGCAGGGTAGGGGAATCGTCCTACAATGAGCAGTTCTTC. This encodes CASRVGESSYNEQFF.

The chain combines TRBV4-1 with TRBJ2-7; possibly TRBD2 for D (5 bases). From germline, CDR1 is MGHRA and CDR2 YSYEKL. The V gene lost 5 bases and the J gene lost 3 bases, with 17 bases spanning the gap. This CDR3 has 15 amino acids. The CDR3 DNA sequence: TGCGCCAGCAGCGCAAGGGAGACGGCTAGCTACGAGCAGTACTTC. Amino acid sequence: CASSARETASYEQYF.

This clonotype was detected ten times or more. The CDR3 loop reads CASSLVDRNTQYF. In DNA form, the CDR3 reads TGTGCCAGCAGCCTCGTAGACCGGAATACGCAGTATTTT. The chain employs TRBV12-3 or TRBV12-4 and TRBJ2-3; D unclear. The CDR3 runs to 13 residues. V was trimmed by 6 bases and J by 7 bases, leaving 14 bases between them.

A few counts support this clonotype. The V call is TRBV12-3 or TRBV12-4, the J call TRBJ2-1; no reliable D call. The V and J ends lost 5 bases and 0 bases respectively, with 11 bases between them. The CDR3 consists of 15 residues. For the CDR3, the DNA is TGTGCCAGCAGTCCCCGGCCTCTCTCCTACAATGAGCAGTTCTTC. Amino acid sequence: CASSPRPLSYNEQFF.

This clonotype turned up a few times. The genes are TRBV10-1 and TRBJ1-2; unclear D gene. Trimming removed 8 bases at V and 7 bases at J, with 17 bases between. Germline V lookup: CDR1 WNHNN, CDR2 SYGVQD (reference sequence). The CDR3 is 13 amino acids. The CDR3 DNA sequence: TGCGCCAGCTCCCCCCTACGCCTAGGTGGCTACACCTTC. Residues: CASSPLRLGGYTF.

The J gene is TRBJ2-1, the V gene TRBV3-1; no clear D. With 3 bases removed from V and 4 bases from J, the gap between germline ends came to 16 bases. CDR3 length: 16 residues. Germline V lookup: CDR1 LGHDT, CDR2 YNNKEL (reference sequence). CDR3: CASSHLRSSLYNEQFF. The CDR3 nucleotides are TGTGCCAGCAGCCACCTACGATCTTCTCTTTACAATGAGCAGTTCTTC.

This clonotype was detected a few times. The V gene is TRBV10-3, the J gene TRBJ1-4, with 8 bases aligning to TRBD1. CDR1 is ENHRY, CDR2 SYGVKD, per germline. The CDR3 runs 18 residues. V lost 10 bases, J lost 2 bases, and 18 bases stayed unmatched. CDR3 amino acids: CATKTGQGGLRTNEKLFF. The CDR3 DNA follows: TGTGCCACCAAGACCGGACAGGGAGGGCTAAGGACTAATGAAAAACTGTTTTTT.